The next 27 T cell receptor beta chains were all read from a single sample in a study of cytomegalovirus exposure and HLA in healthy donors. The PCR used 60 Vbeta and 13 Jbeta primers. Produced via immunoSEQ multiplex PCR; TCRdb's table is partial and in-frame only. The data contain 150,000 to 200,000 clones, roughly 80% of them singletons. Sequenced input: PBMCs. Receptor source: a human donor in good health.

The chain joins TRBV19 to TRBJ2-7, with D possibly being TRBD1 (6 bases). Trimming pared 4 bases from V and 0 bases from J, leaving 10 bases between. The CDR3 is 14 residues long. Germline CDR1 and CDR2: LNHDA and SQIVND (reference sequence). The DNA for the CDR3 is TGTGCCAGTAGTAAACAGGGAAACTCCTACGAGCAGTACTTC. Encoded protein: CASSKQGNSYEQYF. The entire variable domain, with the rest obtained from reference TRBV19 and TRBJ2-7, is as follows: DGGITQSPKYLFRKEGQNVTLSCEQNLNHDAMYWYRQDPGQGLRLIYYSQIVNDFQKGDIAEGYSVSREKKESFPLTVTSAQKNPTAFYLCASSKQGNSYEQYFGPGTRLTVT.

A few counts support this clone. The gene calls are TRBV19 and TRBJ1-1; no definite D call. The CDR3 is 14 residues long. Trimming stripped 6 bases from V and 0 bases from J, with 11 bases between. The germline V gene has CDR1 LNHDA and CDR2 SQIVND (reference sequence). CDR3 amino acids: CASSSRRMNTEAFF. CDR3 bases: TGTGCCAGTAGCTCGAGGCGAATGAACACTGAAGCTTTCTTT.

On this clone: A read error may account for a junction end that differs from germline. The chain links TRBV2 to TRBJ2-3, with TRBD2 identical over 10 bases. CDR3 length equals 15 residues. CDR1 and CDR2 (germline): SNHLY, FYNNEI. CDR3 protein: CASSKAGGRWDTQYF. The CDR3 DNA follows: TGTGCCAGCAGTAAAGCGGGGGGGCGGTGGGATACGCAGTATTTT.

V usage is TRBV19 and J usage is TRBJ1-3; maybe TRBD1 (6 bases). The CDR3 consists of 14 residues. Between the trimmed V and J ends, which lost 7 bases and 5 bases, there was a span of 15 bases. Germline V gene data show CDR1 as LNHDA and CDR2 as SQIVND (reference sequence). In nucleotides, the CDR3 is TGTGCCAGTACCCCCGCAGGGGTAAGAAACACCATATATTTT. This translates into CASTPAGVRNTIYF.

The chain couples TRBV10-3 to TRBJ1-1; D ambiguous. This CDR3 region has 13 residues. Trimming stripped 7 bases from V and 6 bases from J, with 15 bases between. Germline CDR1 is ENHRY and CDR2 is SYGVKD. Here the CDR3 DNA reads TGTGCCATCAAAGGAACCGACTCAGCTGAAGCTTTCTTT. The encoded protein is CAIKGTDSAEAFF.

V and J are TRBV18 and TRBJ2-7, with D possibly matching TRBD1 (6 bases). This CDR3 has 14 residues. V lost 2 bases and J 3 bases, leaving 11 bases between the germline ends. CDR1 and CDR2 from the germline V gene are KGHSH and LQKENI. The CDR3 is CASSPSTGLYEQYF. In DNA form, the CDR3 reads TGTGCCAGCTCACCATCGACAGGTCTCTACGAGCAGTACTTC.

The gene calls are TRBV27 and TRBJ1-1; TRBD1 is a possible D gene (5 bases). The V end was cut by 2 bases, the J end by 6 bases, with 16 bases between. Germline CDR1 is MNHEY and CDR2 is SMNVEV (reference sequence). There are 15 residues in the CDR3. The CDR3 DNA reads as TGTGCCAGCAGTTTAGGGTCACCCGGACAAGCTGAAGCTTTCTTT. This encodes CASSLGSPGQAEAFF.

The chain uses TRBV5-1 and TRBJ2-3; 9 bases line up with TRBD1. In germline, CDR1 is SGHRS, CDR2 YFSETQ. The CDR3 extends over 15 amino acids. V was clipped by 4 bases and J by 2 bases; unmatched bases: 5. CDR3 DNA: TGCGCCAGCAGCGTAGGGACAGGGCACACAGATACGCAGTATTTT. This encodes CASSVGTGHTDTQYF. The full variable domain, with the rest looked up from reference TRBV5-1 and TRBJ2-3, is KAGVTQTPRYLIKTRGQQVTLSCSPISGHRSVSWYQQTPGQGLQFLFEYFSETQRNKGNFPGRFSGRQFSNSRSEMNVSTLELGDSALYLCASSVGTGHTDTQYFGPGTRLTVL.

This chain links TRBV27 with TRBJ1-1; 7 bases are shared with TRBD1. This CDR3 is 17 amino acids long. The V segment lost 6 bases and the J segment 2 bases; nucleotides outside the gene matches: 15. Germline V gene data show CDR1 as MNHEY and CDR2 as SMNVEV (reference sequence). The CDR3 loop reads CASSLTARGLLNTEAFF. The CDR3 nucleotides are TGTGCCAGCAGCTTAACTGCAAGGGGGCTCTTAAACACTGAAGCTTTCTTT.

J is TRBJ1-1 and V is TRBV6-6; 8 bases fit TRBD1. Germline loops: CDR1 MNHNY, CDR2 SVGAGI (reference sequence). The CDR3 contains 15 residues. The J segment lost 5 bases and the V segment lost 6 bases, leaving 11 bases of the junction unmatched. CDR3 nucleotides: TGTGCCAGCAGGTCCAGAGCAGGGGGCGTTACTGAAGCTTTCTTT. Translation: CASRSRAGGVTEAFF.

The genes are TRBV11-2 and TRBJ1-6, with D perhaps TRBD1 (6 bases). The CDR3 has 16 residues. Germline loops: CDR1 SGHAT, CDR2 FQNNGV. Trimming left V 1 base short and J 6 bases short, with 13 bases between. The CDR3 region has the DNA TGTGCCAGCAGCTTAGGTTTTTTCAGGGGTAATTCACCCCTCCACTTT. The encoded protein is CASSLGFFRGNSPLHF.

The CDR3: CASSPKFGRGLETQYF. The CDR3 bases are TGTGCCAGCAGCCCTAAGTTCGGGAGGGGTTTAGAGACCCAGTACTTC. The V call is TRBV4-2, the J call TRBJ2-5; 8 bases agree with TRBD2. Trimming took 4 bases from V and 4 from J; bases not matched to a gene: 11. Germline values: CDR1 LGHNA, CDR2 YNFKEQ. This CDR3 region has 16 residues.

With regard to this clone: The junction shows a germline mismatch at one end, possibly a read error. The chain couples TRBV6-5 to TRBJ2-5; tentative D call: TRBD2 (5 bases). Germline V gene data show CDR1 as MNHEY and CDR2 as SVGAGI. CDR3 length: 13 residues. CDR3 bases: TGTGCCAGCACTTACGGGCTACTAGGGACCCAGTACTTC. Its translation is CASTYGLLGTQYF.

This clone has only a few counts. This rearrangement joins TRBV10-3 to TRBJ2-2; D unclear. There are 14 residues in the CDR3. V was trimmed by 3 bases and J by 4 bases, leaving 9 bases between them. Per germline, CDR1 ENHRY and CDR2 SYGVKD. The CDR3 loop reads CAISDSRSTGELFF. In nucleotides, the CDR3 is TGTGCCATCAGTGACAGCCGGAGCACCGGGGAGCTGTTTTTT.

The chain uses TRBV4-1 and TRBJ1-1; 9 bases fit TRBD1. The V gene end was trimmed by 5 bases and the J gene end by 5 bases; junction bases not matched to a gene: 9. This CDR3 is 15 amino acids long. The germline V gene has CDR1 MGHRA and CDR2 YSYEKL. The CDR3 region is CASSSGQGMWTEAFF. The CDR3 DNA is TGCGCCAGCAGCTCTGGACAGGGGATGTGGACTGAAGCTTTCTTT.

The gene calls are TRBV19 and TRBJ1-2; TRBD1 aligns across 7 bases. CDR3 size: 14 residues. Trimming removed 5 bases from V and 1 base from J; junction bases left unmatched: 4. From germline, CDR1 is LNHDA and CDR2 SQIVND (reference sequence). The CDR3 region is CASSARQGNYGYTF. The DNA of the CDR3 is TGTGCCAGTAGTGCCCGACAGGGTAACTATGGCTACACCTTC. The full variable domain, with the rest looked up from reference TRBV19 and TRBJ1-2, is DGGITQSPKYLFRKEGQNVTLSCEQNLNHDAMYWYRQDPGQGLRLIYYSQIVNDFQKGDIAEGYSVSREKKESFPLTVTSAQKNPTAFYLCASSARQGNYGYTFGSGTRLTVV.

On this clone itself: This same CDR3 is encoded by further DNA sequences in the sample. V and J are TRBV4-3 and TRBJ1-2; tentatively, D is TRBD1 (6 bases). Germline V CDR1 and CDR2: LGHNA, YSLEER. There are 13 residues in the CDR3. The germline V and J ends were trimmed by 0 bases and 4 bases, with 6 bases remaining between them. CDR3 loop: CASSQDRGYGYTF. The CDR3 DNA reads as TGCGCCAGCAGCCAAGACAGGGGCTATGGCTACACCTTC.

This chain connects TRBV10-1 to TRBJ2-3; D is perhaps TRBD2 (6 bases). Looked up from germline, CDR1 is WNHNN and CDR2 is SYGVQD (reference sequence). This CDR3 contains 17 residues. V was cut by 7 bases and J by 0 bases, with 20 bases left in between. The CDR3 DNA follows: TGCGCCAGCAACCCCGACATGACTAGTCCTAGCACAGATACGCAGTATTTT. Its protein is CASNPDMTSPSTDTQYF.

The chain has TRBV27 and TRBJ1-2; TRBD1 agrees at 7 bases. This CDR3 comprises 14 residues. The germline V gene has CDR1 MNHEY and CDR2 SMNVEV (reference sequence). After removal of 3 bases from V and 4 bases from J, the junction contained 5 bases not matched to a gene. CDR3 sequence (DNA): TGTGCCAGCAGTTTTGGTCGGGACAGCTATGGCTACACCTTC. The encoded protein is CASSFGRDSYGYTF.

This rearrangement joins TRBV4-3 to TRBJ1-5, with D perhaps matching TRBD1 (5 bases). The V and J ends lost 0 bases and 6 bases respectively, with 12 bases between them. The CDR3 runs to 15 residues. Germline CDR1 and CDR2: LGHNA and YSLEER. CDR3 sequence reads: CASSQDLTVFQPQHF. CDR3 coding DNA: TGCGCCAGCAGCCAAGATTTGACAGTCTTTCAGCCCCAGCATTTT.

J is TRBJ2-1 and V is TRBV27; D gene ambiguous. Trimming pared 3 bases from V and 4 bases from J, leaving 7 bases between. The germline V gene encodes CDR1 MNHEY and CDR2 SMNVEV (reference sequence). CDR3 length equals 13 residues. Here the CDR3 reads CASSFSRYNEQFF. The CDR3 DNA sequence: TGTGCCAGCAGTTTTTCCAGATACAATGAGCAGTTCTTC.

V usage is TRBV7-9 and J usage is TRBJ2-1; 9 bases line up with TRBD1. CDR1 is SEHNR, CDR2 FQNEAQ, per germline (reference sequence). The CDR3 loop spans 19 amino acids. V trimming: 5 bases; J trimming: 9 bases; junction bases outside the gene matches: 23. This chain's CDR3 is CASSPARDRDRYRGGEQFF. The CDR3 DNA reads TGTGCCAGCAGCCCAGCCAGGGACAGGGACCGCTACCGTGGTGGTGAGCAGTTCTTC.

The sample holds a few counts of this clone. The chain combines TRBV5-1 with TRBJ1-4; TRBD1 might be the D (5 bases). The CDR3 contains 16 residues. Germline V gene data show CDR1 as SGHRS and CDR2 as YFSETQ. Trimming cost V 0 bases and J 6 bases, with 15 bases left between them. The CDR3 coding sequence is TGCGCCAGCAGCTTGGGTCTCGGGGGGGACGATGAAAAACTGTTTTTT. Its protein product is CASSLGLGGDDEKLFF.

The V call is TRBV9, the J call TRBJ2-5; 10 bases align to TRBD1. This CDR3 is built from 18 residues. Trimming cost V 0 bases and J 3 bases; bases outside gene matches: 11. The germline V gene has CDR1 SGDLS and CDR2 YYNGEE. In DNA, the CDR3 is TGTGCCAGCAGCGTAGGTGTGGGACAGGGGACCCCCGAAGAGACCCAGTACTTC. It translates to CASSVGVGQGTPEETQYF.

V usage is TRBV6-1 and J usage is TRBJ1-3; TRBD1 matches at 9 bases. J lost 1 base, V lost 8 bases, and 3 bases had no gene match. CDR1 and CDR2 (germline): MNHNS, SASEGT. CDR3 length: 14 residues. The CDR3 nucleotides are TGTGCCAGCCTTGACAGGGGGTCTGGAAACACCATATATTTT. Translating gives CASLDRGSGNTIYF.

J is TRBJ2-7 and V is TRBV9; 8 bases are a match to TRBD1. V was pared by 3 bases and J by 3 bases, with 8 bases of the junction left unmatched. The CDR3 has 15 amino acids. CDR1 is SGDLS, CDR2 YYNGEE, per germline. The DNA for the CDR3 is TGTGCCAGCAGCGCGCAGGGGGCGAGTAACTACGAGCAGTACTTC. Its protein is CASSAQGASNYEQYF.

The CDR3 sequence: CASSPIPGDYEQYF. The CDR3 DNA follows: TGCGCCAGCAGCCCAATTCCAGGTGACTACGAGCAGTACTTC. V gene TRBV5-1 combines with J gene TRBJ2-7; no reliable D call. This CDR3 has 14 residues. V dropped 4 bases and J dropped 3 bases, with 14 bases sitting between them. CDR1 is SGHRS, CDR2 YFSETQ, per germline.